The sequence of this T cell receptor (beta chain) was determined in a study of shared clonotypes between healthy human individuals. The J segment lost 2 bases and the V segment lost 1 base, leaving 10 bases of the junction unmatched. Germline CDR1 LGHNA, CDR2 YSLEER. This CDR3 is 17 amino acids long. Assay used: immunoSEQ multiplex PCR; TCRdb lists only in-frame clones, some missing. This sample has 1.4 million or so clones; approximately 98.5% occur once, and the top ten carry 0.3% to 0.45%. The sequencing input was naive CD4+ T cells sorted from blood. As to subset: CD45RA+ positively selected. This sequence was found in a man aged 25 to 40 in good health. V and J are TRBV4-3 and TRBJ2-7; 8 nucleotides line up with TRBD1. The CDR3 is CASSQGAGQGKPYEQYF. The CDR3 DNA is TGCGCCAGCAGCCAAGGAGCCGGACAGGGAAAACCCTACGAGCAGTACTTC.